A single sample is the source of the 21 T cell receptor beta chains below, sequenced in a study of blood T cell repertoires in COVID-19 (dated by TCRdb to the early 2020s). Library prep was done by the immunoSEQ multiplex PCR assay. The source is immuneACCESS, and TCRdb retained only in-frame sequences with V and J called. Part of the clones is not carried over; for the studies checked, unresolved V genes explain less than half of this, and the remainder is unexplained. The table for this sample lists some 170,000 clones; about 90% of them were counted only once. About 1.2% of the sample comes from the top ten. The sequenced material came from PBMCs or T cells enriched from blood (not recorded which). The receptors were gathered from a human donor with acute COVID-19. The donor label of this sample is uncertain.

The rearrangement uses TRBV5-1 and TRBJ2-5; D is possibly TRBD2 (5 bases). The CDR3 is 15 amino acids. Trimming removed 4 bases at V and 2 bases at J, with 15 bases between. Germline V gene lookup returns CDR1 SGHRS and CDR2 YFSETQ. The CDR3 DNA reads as TGCGCCAGCAGCAGGTTTGGACTGGAACAAGAGACCCAGTACTTC. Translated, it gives CASSRFGLEQETQYF.

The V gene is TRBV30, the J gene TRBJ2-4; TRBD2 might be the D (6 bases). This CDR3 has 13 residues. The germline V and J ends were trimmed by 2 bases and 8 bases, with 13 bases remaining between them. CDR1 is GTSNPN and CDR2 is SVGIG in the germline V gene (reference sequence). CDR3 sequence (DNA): TGTGCCTGGAGTCCGTCAACGGGAGACATTCAGTACTTC. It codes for CAWSPSTGDIQYF.

CDR3 protein: CSVQPGEAKNIQYF. The DNA for the CDR3 is TGCAGCGTCCAACCGGGGGAGGCCAAAAACATTCAGTACTTC. The V gene is TRBV29-1, the J gene TRBJ2-4; D is possibly TRBD2 (6 bases). CDR1 and CDR2 (germline): SQVTM, ANQGSEA. CDR3 length: 14 amino acids. V was clipped by 6 bases and J by 1 base, with 13 bases between them.

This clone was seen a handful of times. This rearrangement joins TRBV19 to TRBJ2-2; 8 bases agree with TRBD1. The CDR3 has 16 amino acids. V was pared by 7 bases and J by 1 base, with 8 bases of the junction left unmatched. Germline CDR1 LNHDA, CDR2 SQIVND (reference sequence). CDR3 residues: CASTPEGTGNTGELFF. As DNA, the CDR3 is TGTGCCAGTACCCCAGAGGGGACAGGGAACACCGGGGAGCTGTTTTTT.

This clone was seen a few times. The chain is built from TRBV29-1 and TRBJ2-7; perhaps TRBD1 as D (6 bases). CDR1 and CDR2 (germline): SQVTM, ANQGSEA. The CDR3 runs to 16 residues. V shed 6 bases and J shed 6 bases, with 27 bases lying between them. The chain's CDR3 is CSVVTGIGSFVSEQYF. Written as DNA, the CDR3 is TGCAGCGTCGTTACAGGGATTGGATCGTTTGTAAGCGAGCAGTACTTC.

The CDR3 is CASSIVRGANEQFF. The DNA of the CDR3 is TGTGCCAGTAGTATAGTTCGGGGGGCGAATGAGCAGTTCTTC. The rearrangement links TRBV19 to TRBJ2-1, with D tentatively TRBD2 (7 bases). This CDR3 contains 14 residues. Germline values: CDR1 LNHDA, CDR2 SQIVND (reference sequence). V was clipped by 1 base and J by 7 bases, with 11 bases between them.

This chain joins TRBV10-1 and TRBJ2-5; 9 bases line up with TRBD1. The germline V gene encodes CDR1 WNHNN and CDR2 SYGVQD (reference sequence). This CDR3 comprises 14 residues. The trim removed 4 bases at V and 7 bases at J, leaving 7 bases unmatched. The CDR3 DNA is TGCGCCAGCAGTGTGGGGACAGGGACCACGACCCAGTACTTC. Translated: CASSVGTGTTTQYF.

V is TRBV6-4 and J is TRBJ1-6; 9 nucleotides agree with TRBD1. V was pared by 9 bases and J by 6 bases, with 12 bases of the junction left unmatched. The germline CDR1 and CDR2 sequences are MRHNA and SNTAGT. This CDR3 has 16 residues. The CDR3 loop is CASGERRDRANSPLHF. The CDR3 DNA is TGTGCCAGTGGGGAAAGGAGGGACAGGGCTAATTCACCCCTCCACTTT.

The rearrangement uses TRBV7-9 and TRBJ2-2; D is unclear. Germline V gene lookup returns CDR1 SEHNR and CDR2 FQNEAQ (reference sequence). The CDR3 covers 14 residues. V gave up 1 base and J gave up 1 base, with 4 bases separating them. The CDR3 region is CASSLDRNTGELFF. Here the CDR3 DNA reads TGTGCCAGCAGCTTAGACAGGAACACCGGGGAGCTGTTTTTT.

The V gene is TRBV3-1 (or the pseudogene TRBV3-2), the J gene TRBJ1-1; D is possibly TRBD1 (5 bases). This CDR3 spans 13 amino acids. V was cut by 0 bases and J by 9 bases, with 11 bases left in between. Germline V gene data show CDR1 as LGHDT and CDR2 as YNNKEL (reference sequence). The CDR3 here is CASSQDRAGKAFF. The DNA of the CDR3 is TGTGCCAGCAGCCAAGATAGGGCAGGGAAAGCTTTCTTT.

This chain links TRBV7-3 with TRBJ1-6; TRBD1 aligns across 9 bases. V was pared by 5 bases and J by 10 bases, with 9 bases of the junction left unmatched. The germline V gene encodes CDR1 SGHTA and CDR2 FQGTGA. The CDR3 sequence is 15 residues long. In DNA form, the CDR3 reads TGTGCCAGCAGCCCCCCGGGACAGGGAGGATCACCCCTCCACTTT. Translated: CASSPPGQGGSPLHF.

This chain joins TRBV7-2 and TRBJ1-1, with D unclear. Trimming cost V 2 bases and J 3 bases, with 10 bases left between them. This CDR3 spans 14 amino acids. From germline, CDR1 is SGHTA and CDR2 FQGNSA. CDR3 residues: CASSLSAQDTEAFF. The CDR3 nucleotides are TGTGCCAGCAGCTTATCGGCGCAGGACACTGAAGCTTTCTTT.

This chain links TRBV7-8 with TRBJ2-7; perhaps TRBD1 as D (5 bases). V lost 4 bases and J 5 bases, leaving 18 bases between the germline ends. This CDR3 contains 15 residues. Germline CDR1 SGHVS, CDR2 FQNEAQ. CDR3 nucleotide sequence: TGTGCCAGCAGCTCCCAGCCAGGGATGGGGAACGAGCAGTACTTC. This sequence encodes CASSSQPGMGNEQYF.

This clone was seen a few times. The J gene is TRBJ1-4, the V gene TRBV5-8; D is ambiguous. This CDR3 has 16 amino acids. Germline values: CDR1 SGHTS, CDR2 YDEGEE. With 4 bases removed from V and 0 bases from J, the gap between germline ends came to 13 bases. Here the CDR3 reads CASSPGKSTTNEKLFF. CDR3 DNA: TGTGCCAGCAGCCCCGGTAAAAGTACAACTAATGAAAAACTGTTTTTT.

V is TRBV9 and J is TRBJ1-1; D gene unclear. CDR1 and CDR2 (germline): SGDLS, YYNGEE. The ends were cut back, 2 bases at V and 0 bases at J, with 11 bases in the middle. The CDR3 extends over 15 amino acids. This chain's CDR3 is CASSVGGILNTEAFF. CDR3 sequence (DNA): TGTGCCAGCAGCGTGGGAGGAATCTTGAACACTGAAGCTTTCTTT.

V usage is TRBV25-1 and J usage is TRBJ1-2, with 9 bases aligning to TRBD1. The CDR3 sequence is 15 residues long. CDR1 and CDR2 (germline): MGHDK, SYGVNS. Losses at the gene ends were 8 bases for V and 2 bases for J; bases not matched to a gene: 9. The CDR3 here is CASGTGGAGNYGYTF. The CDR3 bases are TGTGCCAGCGGCACAGGGGGCGCGGGCAACTATGGCTACACCTTC.

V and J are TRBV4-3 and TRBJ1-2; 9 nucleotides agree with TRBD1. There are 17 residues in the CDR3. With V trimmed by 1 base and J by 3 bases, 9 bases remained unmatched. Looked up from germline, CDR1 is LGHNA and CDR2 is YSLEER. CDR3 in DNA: TGCGCCAGCAGCCAAGGGGCCCGGGACAGGGTTGACTATGGCTACACCTTC. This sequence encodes CASSQGARDRVDYGYTF.

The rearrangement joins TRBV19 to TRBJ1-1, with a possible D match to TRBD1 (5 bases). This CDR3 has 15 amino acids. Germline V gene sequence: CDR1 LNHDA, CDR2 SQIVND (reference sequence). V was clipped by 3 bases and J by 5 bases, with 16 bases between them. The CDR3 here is CASSIGSGGGTEAFF. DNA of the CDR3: TGTGCCAGTAGTATTGGGAGCGGTGGGGGGACTGAAGCTTTCTTT.

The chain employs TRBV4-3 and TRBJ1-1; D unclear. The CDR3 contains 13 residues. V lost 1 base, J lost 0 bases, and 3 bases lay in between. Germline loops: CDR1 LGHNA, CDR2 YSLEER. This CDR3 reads CASSQAMNTEAFF. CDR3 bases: TGCGCCAGCAGCCAAGCAATGAACACTGAAGCTTTCTTT.

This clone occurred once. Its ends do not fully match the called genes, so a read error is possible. The CDR3 DNA reads TGCGCCAGCAGCGAGGGACTAGCGGCAACGAAGACCGGGGAGCTGTTTTTT. Its protein is CASSEGLAATKTGELFF. J is TRBJ2-2 and V is TRBV5-1; 11 bases fit TRBD2. Germline V gene data show CDR1 as SGHRS and CDR2 as YFSETQ. This CDR3 is 17 amino acids long.

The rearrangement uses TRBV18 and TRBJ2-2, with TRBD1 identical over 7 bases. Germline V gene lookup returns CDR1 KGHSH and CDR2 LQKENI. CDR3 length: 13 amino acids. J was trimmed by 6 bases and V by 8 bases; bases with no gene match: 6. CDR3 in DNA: TGTGCCAGCAGAGGACAGGAGGCCGGGGAGCTGTTTTTT. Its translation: CASRGQEAGELFF.